The present entry profiles one T cell receptor beta chain with its context. Trimming removed 7 bases from V and 0 bases from J; junction bases left unmatched: 0. CDR1 is SGDLS and CDR2 is YYNGEE in the germline V gene. This CDR3 comprises 12 residues. The data are from a study of shared clonotypes between healthy human individuals. For the study at large: For every donor, three CD4 naive, three CD4 memory, two CD8 naive and one CD8 memory plates were used.

Positive CCR7 selection of CD45RO-negative cells yielded the naive CD8 cells, and terminally differentiated effector memory CD45RA+ cells were excluded. The assay was immunoSEQ multiplex PCR, and TCRdb's table has in-frame clones only and misses some. The sample lists 550,000 to 600,000 clones, about 98% seen once, with 0.3% in the top ten. V gene TRBV9 combines with J gene TRBJ2-7; 8 bases map to TRBD2. Sequenced: naive CD8+ T cells sorted from blood. The receptor's source is a man in his thirties or forties in good health. CDR3 residues: CASGTSSYEQYF. The CDR3 nucleotides read TGTGCCAGCGGGACTAGCTCCTACGAGCAGTACTTC.